The 14 T cell receptor beta chains below come from one sample, sequenced in a study of cytomegalovirus exposure and HLA in healthy donors. Both 60 Vbeta primers and 13 Jbeta primers went into the PCR. Profiling relied on immunoSEQ multiplex PCR, and the TCRdb table lists in-frame clones only, not all of them. Here the sample table reports just over 80,000 clones. The specimen was PBMCs. These receptors originate from a young woman in good health and CMV-seronegative.

The J gene is TRBJ2-3, the V gene TRBV30, with D unclear. CDR1 and CDR2 from the germline V gene are GTSNPN and SVGIG (reference sequence). V dropped 2 bases and J dropped 4 bases, with 10 bases sitting between them. The CDR3 spans 13 residues. The CDR3 reads CAWSLTGADTQYF. CDR3 DNA: TGTGCCTGGAGTCTGACTGGAGCAGATACGCAGTATTTT.

This chain uses TRBV2 with TRBJ2-1, with 10 bases fitting TRBD2. There are 16 residues in the CDR3. Germline CDR1 SNHLY, CDR2 FYNNEI. V shed 5 bases, J shed 5 bases, and the junction held 9 bases outside the gene matches. CDR3 bases: TGTGCCAGCAGTCCCCTAGCGGGAGTAGGGAACAATGAGCAGTTCTTC. This codes for CASSPLAGVGNNEQFF.

The V call is TRBV6-1, the J call TRBJ1-3; 7 bases align to TRBD1. There are 14 residues in the CDR3. CDR1 is MNHNS and CDR2 is SASEGT in the germline V gene. V lost 8 bases and J lost 0; bases outside the gene matches: 4. The CDR3 sequence is CASGGQNSGNTIYF. For the CDR3, the DNA is TGTGCCAGCGGGGGACAGAACTCTGGAAACACCATATATTTT.

The V call is TRBV4-1, the J call TRBJ2-7; TRBD1 matches at 9 bases. Germline V lookup: CDR1 MGHRA, CDR2 YSYEKL. The V gene end was trimmed by 3 bases and the J gene end by 1 base; junction bases not matched to a gene: 4. The length of the CDR3 is 15 residues. The CDR3 coding sequence is TGCGCCAGCAGCCAGACGGGACAGGGTTCCTACGAGCAGTACTTC. It yields the protein CASSQTGQGSYEQYF.

The chain uses TRBV18 and TRBJ1-1, with TRBD1 matching 7 bases. Trimming cost V 0 bases and J 4 bases; bases outside gene matches: 14. The CDR3 runs 18 residues. The V gene's germline CDR1 is KGHSH and CDR2 LQKENI. The CDR3 loop reads CASSPPVGQVTGVTEAFF. DNA for the CDR3: TGTGCCAGCTCACCACCGGTCGGACAGGTAACCGGGGTCACTGAAGCTTTCTTT.

The chain has TRBV29-1 and TRBJ2-2; TRBD2 matches at 10 bases. The length of the CDR3 is 16 residues. V lost 4 bases, J lost 3 bases, and 8 bases stayed unmatched. The germline gives CDR1 SQVTM, CDR2 ANQGSEA. The CDR3 DNA follows: TGCAGCGTTGGAGCGGGAGGGACGGGACACACCGGGGAGCTGTTTTTT. Residues: CSVGAGGTGHTGELFF.

This chain joins TRBV18 and TRBJ2-1, with D tentatively TRBD2 (5 bases). The CDR3 consists of 17 residues. Germline CDR1 and CDR2: KGHSH and LQKENI. Between the trimmed V and J ends, which lost 0 bases and 6 bases, there was a span of 18 bases. The CDR3 spells CASSPPTSRLAPNEQFF. The CDR3 bases are TGTGCCAGCTCACCACCTACGTCGAGATTAGCGCCCAATGAGCAGTTCTTC. Combining the CDR3 with reference TRBV18 and TRBJ2-1 gives the whole variable domain NAGVMQNPRHLVRRRGQEARLRCSPMKGHSHVYWYRQLPEEGLKFMVYLQKENIIDESGMPKERFSAEFPKEGPSILRIQQVVRGDSAAYFCASSPPTSRLAPNEQFFGPGTRLTVL.

V gene TRBV29-1 combines with J gene TRBJ2-1, with 12 bases identical to TRBD1. J gave up 7 bases and V 1 base, and 8 bases lay outside the gene matches. Germline CDR1 SQVTM, CDR2 ANQGSEA. The CDR3 runs 16 residues. The CDR3 loop reads CSVEGGGTGGLNEQFF. DNA of the CDR3: TGCAGCGTTGAAGGGGGGGGGACAGGGGGCTTAAATGAGCAGTTCTTC.

The CDR3 DNA is TGTGCCAGCAGCTTAGTAGCAGGGGCGGGTCAGCCCCAGCATTTT. Translating gives CASSLVAGAGQPQHF. The V call is TRBV7-2, the J call TRBJ1-5, with D possibly matching TRBD1 (6 bases). There are 15 residues in the CDR3. Trimming stripped 1 base from V and 6 bases from J, with 13 bases between. The germline V gene encodes CDR1 SGHTA and CDR2 FQGNSA.

The V gene is TRBV5-1, the J gene TRBJ1-2, with TRBD1 as a possible D gene (6 bases). Trimming shortened V by 4 bases and J by 2 bases, and 12 bases separated the two germline ends. This CDR3 spans 14 amino acids. CDR1 SGHRS and CDR2 YFSETQ come from the germline V gene. CDR3 sequence (DNA): TGCGCCAGCAGCCCCCGGGACATGAACTATGGCTACACCTTC. This codes for CASSPRDMNYGYTF. Variable domain in full (rest from reference TRBV5-1 and TRBJ1-2): KAGVTQTPRYLIKTRGQQVTLSCSPISGHRSVSWYQQTPGQGLQFLFEYFSETQRNKGNFPGRFSGRQFSNSRSEMNVSTLELGDSALYLCASSPRDMNYGYTFGSGTRLTVV.

CDR3 amino acids: CASSGPGTGLYGYTF. CDR3 bases: TGTGCCAGCAGTGGACCCGGGACAGGGCTCTATGGCTACACCTTC. This chain uses TRBV6-1 with TRBJ1-2; 9 bases are a match to TRBD1. CDR1 and CDR2 from the germline V gene are MNHNS and SASEGT. The CDR3 consists of 15 residues. Trimming removed 4 bases from V and 4 bases from J; junction bases left unmatched: 7.

The CDR3 here is CASTSGQLIGYGYTF. In nucleotides, the CDR3 is TGTGCCAGTACCTCAGGACAGCTCATCGGCTATGGCTACACCTTC. The chain links TRBV19 to TRBJ1-2, with D perhaps matching TRBD1 (6 bases). The V gene's germline CDR1 is LNHDA and CDR2 SQIVND (reference sequence). V dropped 7 bases and J dropped 4 bases, with 19 bases sitting between them. CDR3 length equals 15 residues.

In DNA, the CDR3 is TGTGCCAGCAGGGTTAACACAGGGGGAAACAATGAGCAGTTCTTC. Encoded protein: CASRVNTGGNNEQFF. The rearrangement links TRBV6-5 to TRBJ2-1, with 8 bases that match TRBD1. From germline, CDR1 is MNHEY and CDR2 SVGAGI. This CDR3 is 15 amino acids long. The V and J ends lost 6 bases and 5 bases, in that order; junction bases with no gene match: 9.

V is TRBV5-5 and J is TRBJ2-3; D remains ambiguous. The CDR3 is 13 amino acids. CDR1 SGHKS and CDR2 YYEKEE come from the germline V gene (reference sequence). Trimming took 2 bases from V and 6 from J, leaving 10 bases between them. For the CDR3, the DNA is TGTGCCAGCAGCTTTTCCCTAGTTGATACGCAGTATTTT. Translating it yields CASSFSLVDTQYF.